A single sample gave rise to the 26 T cell receptor beta chains below, sequenced in a study of cytomegalovirus exposure and HLA in healthy donors. The PCR was carried out with 60 Vbeta primers and 13 Jbeta primers. Assay used: immunoSEQ multiplex PCR; TCRdb lists only in-frame clones, some missing. The data show under 200,000 clones, about four fifths seen once. Sequencing was carried out using PBMCs. These receptors all stem from a woman aged 18-30 years in good health and CMV-seronegative.

Regarding this clone: At the DNA level, this CDR3 is encoded by other sequences in the same sample as well. The J gene is TRBJ2-1, the V gene TRBV20-1, with unresolved D. This CDR3 spans 11 amino acids. Germline V lookup: CDR1 DFQATT, CDR2 SNEGSKA (reference sequence). V was clipped by 3 bases and J by 6 bases, with 6 bases between them. Here the CDR3 reads CSASRRNEQFF. The CDR3 DNA sequence: TGCAGTGCTAGTCGTCGCAATGAGCAGTTCTTC.

This clone was seen more than once but under ten times. The chain uses TRBV10-3 and TRBJ1-1; a weak D match, TRBD1 (5 bases). The CDR3 spans 17 residues. V shed 2 bases and J shed 2 bases, with 18 bases lying between them. Per the germline V gene, CDR1 is ENHRY and CDR2 is SYGVKD. CDR3 nucleotides: TGTGCCATCAGTGAGCAAACCCGATCGACAGAAAACACTGAAGCTTTCTTT. This sequence encodes CAISEQTRSTENTEAFF.

This chain joins TRBV4-1 and TRBJ2-7, with D possibly matching TRBD1 (6 bases). CDR1 MGHRA and CDR2 YSYEKL come from the germline V gene. Trimming left V 5 bases short and J 4 bases short, with 15 bases between. This CDR3 has 14 residues. CDR3 residues: CASSKTGPPYEQYF. CDR3 nucleotide sequence: TGCGCCAGCAGCAAGACAGGTCCTCCGTACGAGCAGTACTTC.

This rearrangement joins TRBV9 to TRBJ2-3, with D perhaps TRBD1 (6 bases). Trimming stripped 4 bases from V and 4 bases from J, with 10 bases between. The CDR3 is 13 amino acids. The germline V gene has CDR1 SGDLS and CDR2 YYNGEE. The CDR3 here is CASSPRQADTQYF. CDR3 coding DNA: TGTGCCAGCAGCCCCCGACAGGCAGATACGCAGTATTTT.

The V call is TRBV18, the J call TRBJ1-2, with 8 bases matching TRBD1. The CDR3 has 13 amino acids. V was clipped by 3 bases and J by 6 bases; unmatched bases: 3. Germline assignment: CDR1 KGHSH and CDR2 LQKENI. This chain's CDR3 is CASSPGQGDGYTF. The CDR3 DNA is TGTGCCAGCTCACCCGGACAGGGAGATGGCTACACCTTC.

The V and J genes are TRBV6-1 and TRBJ2-3; perhaps TRBD2 as D (6 bases). The germline CDR1 and CDR2 sequences are MNHNS and SASEGT. Trimming cost V 8 bases and J 0 bases, with 15 bases left between them. The CDR3 runs to 15 residues. The CDR3 DNA sequence: TGTGCCAGCTCGGTCCTTAGCGGCAGCACAGATACGCAGTATTTT. Translation gives CASSVLSGSTDTQYF.

The CDR3 DNA reads as TGCGCCAGCAATGGGACAGACACATACGAGCAGTACTTC. The encoded protein is CASNGTDTYEQYF. J is TRBJ2-7 and V is TRBV10-1; 7 bases agree with TRBD1. Per germline, CDR1 WNHNN and CDR2 SYGVQD (reference sequence). There are 13 residues in the CDR3. V gave up 7 bases and J gave up 4 bases; unmatched junction bases: 7.

The chain links TRBV4-1 to TRBJ1-2; 7 bases are a match to TRBD1. Per germline, CDR1 MGHRA and CDR2 YSYEKL. The length of the CDR3 is 15 residues. V shed 4 bases, J shed 4 bases, and the junction held 9 bases outside the gene matches. The CDR3 region has the DNA TGCGCCAGCAGCCGGAACTCACAGGGGTCCTATGGCTACACCTTC. This codes for CASSRNSQGSYGYTF.

This clone showed up just a few times. The V and J genes are TRBV5-8 and TRBJ2-1; 8 bases align to TRBD2. The ends lost 4 bases at V and 4 bases at J; junction bases unmatched: 10. The germline gives CDR1 SGHTS, CDR2 YDEGEE. The CDR3 contains 16 residues. As DNA, the CDR3 is TGTGCCAGCAGCCCCGGGGGGGGCGGACCTTACAATGAGCAGTTCTTC. Residues: CASSPGGGGPYNEQFF.

V gene TRBV15 combines with J gene TRBJ2-5; TRBD2 might be the D (5 bases). The CDR3 spans 15 residues. The V end lost 0 bases, the J end lost 4 bases, and 12 bases lay between the germline ends. Germline values: CDR1 LNHNV, CDR2 YYDKDF (reference sequence). The CDR3 DNA reads as TGTGCCACCAGCAGAGATCTTAGGGCGGGAGAGACCCAGTACTTC. This sequence encodes CATSRDLRAGETQYF.

This clone was seen only a few times. The CDR3 region is CASKEEAILYF. The CDR3 coding sequence is TGTGCCAGCAAAGAAGAAGCGATCCTTTACTTC. J is TRBJ2-5 and V is TRBV2; D gene ambiguous. V was shortened by 7 bases and J by 14 bases, with 17 bases between the two germline ends. The CDR3 sequence is 11 residues long. Germline V CDR1 and CDR2: SNHLY, FYNNEI. Full variable domain (outside the CDR3, taken from reference TRBV2 and TRBJ2-5): EPEVTQTPSHQVTQMGQEVILRCVPISNHLYFYWYRQILGQKVEFLVSFYNNEISEKSEIFDDQFSVERPDGSNFTLKIRSTKLEDSAMYFCASKEEAILYFGPGTRLLVL.

This clone was found once. The chain links TRBV4-3 to TRBJ2-6, with D perhaps TRBD1 (6 bases). V gave up 4 bases and J gave up 0 bases, with 10 bases separating them. The CDR3 is 16 amino acids. Germline values: CDR1 LGHNA, CDR2 YSLEER. The CDR3 bases are TGCGCCAGCAGCCTATCGACAGGCTCTGGGGCCAACGTCCTGACTTTC. Translated, it gives CASSLSTGSGANVLTF.

The V and J genes are TRBV11-2 and TRBJ2-5; 10 bases are shared with TRBD2. The germline gives CDR1 SGHAT, CDR2 FQNNGV. J lost 4 bases, V lost 5 bases, and 10 bases had no gene match. The CDR3 has 16 amino acids. The CDR3 loop reads CASSQSAGGPRETQYF. The DNA of the CDR3 is TGTGCCAGCAGCCAGTCAGCGGGAGGGCCTCGAGAGACCCAGTACTTC.

This chain joins TRBV9 and TRBJ2-6; the D is unclear. The V gene's germline CDR1 is SGDLS and CDR2 YYNGEE. V shed 4 bases and J shed 0 bases, with 11 bases lying between them. This CDR3 has 16 amino acids. The CDR3 sequence: CASSPTPDSGANVLTF. The CDR3, as DNA: TGTGCCAGCAGCCCAACACCAGACTCTGGGGCCAACGTCCTGACTTTC.

V is TRBV7-9 and J is TRBJ1-2, with 11 positions matching TRBD1. The J segment lost 0 bases and the V segment lost 4 bases, leaving 10 bases of the junction unmatched. In germline, CDR1 is SEHNR, CDR2 FQNEAQ (reference sequence). The CDR3 spans 18 residues. The CDR3 loop reads CASSSPRTGGESNYGYTF. The CDR3 nucleotides are TGTGCCAGCAGCTCACCTCGGACAGGGGGCGAATCTAACTATGGCTACACCTTC.

This clone showed up just a few times. V and J are TRBV5-5 and TRBJ2-7; 7 bases align to TRBD2. The V gene's germline CDR1 is SGHKS and CDR2 YYEKEE (reference sequence). There are 16 residues in the CDR3. V lost 1 base, J lost 2 bases, and 9 bases stayed unmatched. The CDR3 region is CASSLSVGGPTYEQYF. The CDR3 region has the DNA TGTGCCAGCAGCTTGTCGGTGGGAGGGCCGACCTACGAGCAGTACTTC.

This clone turned up a few times. This chain joins TRBV7-3 and TRBJ1-1; weak D call: TRBD1 (6 bases). Between the trimmed V and J ends, which lost 1 base and 4 bases, there was a span of 10 bases. CDR1 and CDR2 from the germline V gene are SGHTA and FQGTGA. The CDR3 loop spans 14 amino acids. The CDR3 DNA is TGTGCCAGCAGCTTAATGGACAGCTCCACTGAAGCTTTCTTT. This translates into CASSLMDSSTEAFF.

The genes are TRBV28 and TRBJ1-2; 9 nucleotides agree with TRBD1. Germline trimming cut 5 bases from V and 8 bases from J; bases unmatched to any gene: 9. Germline loops: CDR1 MDHEN, CDR2 SYDVKM. CDR3 length: 14 amino acids. The CDR3 loop reads CASSLDRGGGGYTF. In nucleotides, the CDR3 is TGTGCCAGCAGTCTCGACAGGGGGGGTGGAGGCTACACCTTC.

The rearrangement uses TRBV7-6 and TRBJ2-3, with unresolved D. Trimming shortened V by 4 bases and J by 1 base, and 9 bases separated the two germline ends. Germline values: CDR1 SGHVS, CDR2 FNYEAQ. The CDR3 consists of 14 residues. This chain's CDR3 is CASSSRQGTDTQYF. For the CDR3, the DNA is TGTGCCAGCAGCTCCCGCCAGGGCACAGATACGCAGTATTTT.

The chain links TRBV4-3 to TRBJ2-1; 11 bases match TRBD2. The CDR3 runs to 15 residues. Germline loops: CDR1 LGHNA, CDR2 YSLEER. Unmatched junction bases numbered 3, after V lost 1 base and J lost 7 bases. The CDR3 loop reads CASSQVAGGKNEQFF. The CDR3 DNA reads TGCGCCAGCAGCCAAGTAGCGGGAGGGAAAAATGAGCAGTTCTTC.

The chain carries TRBV5-6 and TRBJ2-7; 8 bases match TRBD2. Per the germline V gene, CDR1 is SGHDT and CDR2 is YYEEEE. The CDR3 sequence is 17 residues long. Trimming at V came to 4 bases and at J to 0 bases, leaving 12 bases not matched to a gene. The CDR3 nucleotides are TGTGCCAGCAGCCAATTATTTGAGGCGGGAGGCTCCTACGAGCAGTACTTC. Encoded protein: CASSQLFEAGGSYEQYF.

This chain links TRBV6-1 with TRBJ2-1; 7 bases line up with TRBD2. The J segment lost 7 bases and the V segment lost 5 bases, leaving 8 bases of the junction unmatched. Germline values: CDR1 MNHNS, CDR2 SASEGT. The CDR3 is 14 amino acids. CDR3 bases: TGTGCCAGCAGTCTCCGGACTAGTTCTAATGAGCAGTTCTTC. As protein: CASSLRTSSNEQFF.

The rearrangement uses TRBV7-9 and TRBJ2-1; 8 bases map to TRBD1. There are 15 residues in the CDR3. Trimming at V came to 4 bases and at J to 2 bases, leaving 4 bases not matched to a gene. From germline, CDR1 is SEHNR and CDR2 FQNEAQ (reference sequence). The CDR3 loop is CASSSTGGTYNEQFF. In DNA, the CDR3 is TGTGCCAGCAGCTCCACAGGGGGGACCTACAATGAGCAGTTCTTC.

The rearrangement links TRBV7-2 to TRBJ2-3, with a tentative D call TRBD2 (6 bases). This CDR3 has 16 residues. V lost 1 base and J 3 bases, leaving 14 bases between the germline ends. Germline CDR1 reads SGHTA; CDR2 reads FQGNSA. The CDR3 nucleotides read TGTGCCAGCAGCTTAGTTACTAGTCGGGGGACAGATACGCAGTATTTT. This translates into CASSLVTSRGTDTQYF.

The chain joins TRBV18 to TRBJ1-1, with a weak D call TRBD1 (5 bases). Germline lookup yields CDR1 KGHSH and CDR2 LQKENI. This CDR3 region has 14 residues. V lost 5 bases, J lost 2 bases, and 12 bases lay in between. CDR3 coding DNA: TGTGCCAGCTCAGCCCTGACAGACAACACTGAAGCTTTCTTT. Translating gives CASSALTDNTEAFF.

The genes are TRBV15 and TRBJ1-1; 8 bases match TRBD1. Germline CDR1 LNHNV, CDR2 YYDKDF (reference sequence). CDR3 length: 18 residues. Trimming at V came to 2 bases and at J to 1 base, leaving 12 bases not matched to a gene. The CDR3 region is CATSRTYPGQEPNTEAFF. In DNA form, the CDR3 reads TGTGCCACCAGCAGAACCTACCCGGGACAGGAACCGAACACTGAAGCTTTCTTT.